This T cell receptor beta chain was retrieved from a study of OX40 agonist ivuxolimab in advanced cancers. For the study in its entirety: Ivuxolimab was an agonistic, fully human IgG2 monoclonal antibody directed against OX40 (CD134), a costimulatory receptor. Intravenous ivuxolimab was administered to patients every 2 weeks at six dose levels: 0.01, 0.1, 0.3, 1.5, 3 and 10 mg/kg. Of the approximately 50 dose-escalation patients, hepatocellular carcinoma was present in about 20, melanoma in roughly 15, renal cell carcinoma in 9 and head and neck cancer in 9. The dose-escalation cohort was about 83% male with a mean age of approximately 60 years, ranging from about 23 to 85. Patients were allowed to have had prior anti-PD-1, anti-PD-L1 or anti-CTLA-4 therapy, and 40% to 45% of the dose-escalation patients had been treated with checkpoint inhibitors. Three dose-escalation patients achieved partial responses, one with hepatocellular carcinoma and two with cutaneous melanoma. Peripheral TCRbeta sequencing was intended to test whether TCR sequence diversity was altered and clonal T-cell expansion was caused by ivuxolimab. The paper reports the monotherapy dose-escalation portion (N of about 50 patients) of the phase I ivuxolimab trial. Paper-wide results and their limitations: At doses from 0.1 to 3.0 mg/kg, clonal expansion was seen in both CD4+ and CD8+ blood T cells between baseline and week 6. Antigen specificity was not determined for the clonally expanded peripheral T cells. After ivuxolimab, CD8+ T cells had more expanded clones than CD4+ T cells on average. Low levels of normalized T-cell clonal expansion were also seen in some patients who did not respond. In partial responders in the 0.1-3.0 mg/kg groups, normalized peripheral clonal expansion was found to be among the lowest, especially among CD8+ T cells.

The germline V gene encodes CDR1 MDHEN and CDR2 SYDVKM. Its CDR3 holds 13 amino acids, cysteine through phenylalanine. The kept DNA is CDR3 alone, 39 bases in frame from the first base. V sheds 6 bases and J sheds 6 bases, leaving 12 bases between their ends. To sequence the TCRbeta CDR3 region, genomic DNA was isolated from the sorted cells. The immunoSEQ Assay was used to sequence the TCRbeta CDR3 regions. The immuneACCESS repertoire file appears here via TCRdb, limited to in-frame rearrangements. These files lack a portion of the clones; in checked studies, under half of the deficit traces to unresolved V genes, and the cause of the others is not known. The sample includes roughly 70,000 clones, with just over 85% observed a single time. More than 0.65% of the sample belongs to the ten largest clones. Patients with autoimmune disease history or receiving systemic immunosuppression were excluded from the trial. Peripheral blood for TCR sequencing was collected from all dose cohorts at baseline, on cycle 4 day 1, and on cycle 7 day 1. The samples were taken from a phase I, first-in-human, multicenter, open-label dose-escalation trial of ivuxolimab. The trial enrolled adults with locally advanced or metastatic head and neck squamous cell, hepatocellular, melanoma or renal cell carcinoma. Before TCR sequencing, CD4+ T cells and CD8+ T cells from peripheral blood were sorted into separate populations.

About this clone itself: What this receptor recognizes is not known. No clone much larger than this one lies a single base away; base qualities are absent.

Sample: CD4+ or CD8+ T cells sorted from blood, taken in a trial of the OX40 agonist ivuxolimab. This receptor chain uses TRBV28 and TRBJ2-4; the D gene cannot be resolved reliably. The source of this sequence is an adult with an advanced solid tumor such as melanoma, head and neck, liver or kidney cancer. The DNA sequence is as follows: TGTGCCAGCAGCTGGATTCAGCTAAACATTCAGTACTTC. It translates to CASSWIQLNIQYF.